This T cell receptor beta chain was identified in a study of T cell repertoires in cytomegalovirus infection (dated by TCRdb to about 2019). For context, the study as a whole: Donor HLA type was relevant to the analysis, as public TCR beta signatures indicated carriage of CMV infection together with the matching HLA type.

On the study overall, not on this receptor specifically: The ex vivo response was dominated by HLA-C-restricted CMV-specific TCR beta clonotypes, and the single most frequent clonotype in two of eight donors was supplied by these HLA-C-restricted clonotypes. In both this cohort and an independent cohort of some 380 donors, the cumulative frequency of public TCR beta family members distinguished carriers of CMV infection plus the relevant HLA type.

To note about this clonotype: Its antigen is not yet known. Base qualities are not at hand, and no much larger clone is one base apart.

From its cysteine to its phenylalanine, the CDR3 spans 14 amino acids. Kept here is only the CDR3 DNA, which spans 42 bases and is read in frame from base 1. V loses 7 bases of germline sequence and J loses 5 bases, and the interval between the two ends is 18 bases. TCRdb names Illumina HiSeq 1500 as the instrument used. TCRdb passed the public sequencing reads through fastp at Q25 and MiXCR, retaining productive beta sequences. Under each unique CDR3 protein, matching rows form one entry showing the most common genes and DNA. The sample data list 200,000 to 300,000 distinct CDR3 sequences, and over 8% of these were observed just once. The ten largest clonotypes hold over 12% of the sample.

Sequenced sample: PBMCs. This chain is built from TRBV12-3 or TRBV12-4 and TRBJ2-7; the best D guess is TRBD2, with 6 bases matching. The receptor was isolated from a human donor in good health (CMV status not recorded). Some clones in this sample may be carry-over from other donors' samples. The CDR3 region: CASTANTGVNEQYF. The nucleotide sequence is TGTGCCAGCACTGCTAATACGGGGGTTAACGAGCAGTACTTC.